The source of this T cell receptor beta chain is a study of T-cell memory formation after mild COVID-19. As for the study in general: Among the donors, TCR clusters were largely specific to each donor.

Study-wide points: Contracting CD4+ clones were located mainly in CM and EM, and CD8+ clones in EMRA. Contracting clones from day 15 to 85 had balanced CD4/CD8; later expanders favoured CD4+.

Each CDR3 protein is one row after TCRdb ran MiXCR on the 5' RACE reads. The sample lists more than 150,000 distinct CDR3 sequences, around 18% occurring once. V was clipped by 0 bases and J by 7 bases, with 10 bases between them. Germline CDR1 reads LGHNA; CDR2 reads YSLEER. The CDR3 is made up of 14 amino acids. In this sample, this clonotype turned up many times. The target antigen is unknown. This clonotype was sampled from a man between 18 and 35 years old who had mild COVID-19 (a few samples of this study predate the infection). Cell type and time point are not known. V is TRBV4-3 and J is TRBJ2-1; D tentatively reads TRBD1 or TRBD2 (7 bases each). The sequencing input was PBMCs or a T cell subset sorted from them (not recorded which). The CDR3 DNA reads TGCGCCAGCAGCCAAGACAGGGGGGGGAATGAGCAGTTCTTC. Its translation is CASSQDRGGNEQFF.